A single sample gave rise to the 19 T cell receptor beta chains below, sequenced in a study of T cell responses to AZD1222 COVID-19 vaccine. Generated by immunoSEQ multiplex PCR, the TCRdb table keeps only in-frame clones and is missing some. The sample has about 160,000 clones; roughly nine tenths are singletons. This sample comprised peripheral blood, obtained on day 0 of AZD1222 vaccination. Receptors were obtained from an adult in good health.

The chain links TRBV7-9 to TRBJ2-7; TRBD1 matches at 12 bases. With V trimmed by 3 bases and J by 2 bases, 14 bases remained unmatched. Germline lookup yields CDR1 SEHNR and CDR2 FQNEAQ (reference sequence). This CDR3 has 19 amino acids. Here the CDR3 reads CASSFQGGTGGGSPYEQYF. The CDR3 DNA sequence: TGTGCCAGCAGCTTCCAAGGCGGGACAGGGGGCGGCAGCCCCTACGAGCAGTACTTC.

This clone came up once. The chain carries TRBV4-3 and TRBJ1-6; the D is unclear. This CDR3 is built from 15 residues. CDR1 is LGHNA and CDR2 is YSLEER in the germline V gene. The ends were cut back, 3 bases at V and 0 bases at J, with 6 bases in the middle. CDR3 residues: CASSQSGSYNSPLHF. As DNA, the CDR3 is TGCGCCAGCAGCCAGTCAGGCTCCTATAATTCACCCCTCCACTTT.

The chain recombines TRBV7-2 with TRBJ1-3, with D unresolved. Trimming removed 2 bases from V and 0 bases from J, with 17 bases in between. Germline-derived CDR1 and CDR2 are SGHTA and FQGNSA. The CDR3 is 18 residues long. In DNA, the CDR3 is TGTGCCAGCAGCTTAAGAGGTTCGAGGTTTAACTCTGGAAACACCATATATTTT. This gives the protein CASSLRGSRFNSGNTIYF. Based on the CDR3 plus reference TRBV7-2 and TRBJ1-3, the full variable domain is GAGVSQSPSNKVTEKGKDVELRCDPISGHTALYWYRQSLGQGLEFLIYFQGNSAPDKSGLPSDRFSAERTGGSVSTLTIQRTQQEDSAVYLCASSLRGSRFNSGNTIYFGEGSWLTVV.

The rearrangement links TRBV9 to TRBJ2-5; 7 bases fit TRBD2. CDR1 and CDR2 (germline): SGDLS, YYNGEE. This CDR3 has 13 residues. Losses at the gene ends were 4 bases for V and 3 bases for J; bases not matched to a gene: 3. The CDR3 spells CASSPRGKETQYF. DNA for the CDR3: TGTGCCAGCAGCCCGCGGGGGAAAGAGACCCAGTACTTC.

The V gene is TRBV4-3, the J gene TRBJ2-1; 8 positions agree with TRBD2. CDR1 and CDR2 (germline): LGHNA, YSLEER. The CDR3 runs 16 residues. V was pared by 4 bases and J by 0 bases, with 5 bases of the junction left unmatched. The CDR3 sequence: CASSPSGTSSYNEQFF. In DNA form, the CDR3 reads TGCGCCAGCAGCCCGTCCGGGACTAGCTCCTACAATGAGCAGTTCTTC.

In regard to this clone: A junction end diverges from the germline sequence, so it may reflect a read error. This chain joins TRBV11-2 and TRBJ1-1; D is undetermined. The CDR3 runs 11 residues. The germline CDR1 and CDR2 sequences are SGHAT and FQNNGV. The CDR3 reads CASSTKIESFF. Here the CDR3 DNA reads TGTGCCAGCAGCACAAAGATTGAATCTTTCTTT.

The chain links TRBV2 to TRBJ2-1; 8 bases agree with TRBD2. CDR1 is SNHLY, CDR2 FYNNEI, per germline. V shed 7 bases, J shed 8 bases, and the junction held 13 bases outside the gene matches. CDR3 length: 15 amino acids. The CDR3 here is CASKGDRGGLDEQFF. CDR3 sequence (DNA): TGTGCCAGCAAAGGGGACCGGGGGGGCCTCGATGAGCAGTTCTTC.

This clone was counted between two and nine times. The V call is TRBV5-1, the J call TRBJ2-1; 7 nucleotides line up with TRBD2. Germline V gene sequence: CDR1 SGHRS, CDR2 YFSETQ. After removal of 4 bases from V and 8 bases from J, the junction contained 12 bases not matched to a gene. This CDR3 is 15 amino acids long. The CDR3 loop reads CASSRTGTAGDEQFF. The CDR3, as DNA: TGCGCCAGCAGCCGGACCGGGACGGCGGGGGATGAGCAGTTCTTC.

The chain recombines TRBV7-2 with TRBJ2-3; 7 nucleotides line up with TRBD2. CDR1 SGHTA and CDR2 FQGNSA come from the germline V gene. The CDR3 runs to 16 residues. With V trimmed by 1 base and J by 0 bases, 4 bases remained unmatched. The CDR3 DNA is TGTGCCAGCAGCTTAGTTGCTAGCGGAAGCACAGATACGCAGTATTTT. Translating gives CASSLVASGSTDTQYF.

The CDR3 DNA reads TGTGCCAGCAGCGGGGACCCCACTGAAGCTTTCTTT. Translating it yields CASSGDPTEAFF. The gene calls are TRBV9 and TRBJ1-1; TRBD1 might be the D (5 bases). Per germline, CDR1 SGDLS and CDR2 YYNGEE. Between the trimmed V and J ends, which lost 3 bases and 4 bases, there was a span of 7 bases. The CDR3 runs 12 residues.

This clone appeared a few times. This sequence joins TRBV18 and TRBJ1-2; weak D call: TRBD1 (6 bases). V was clipped by 8 bases and J by 6 bases, with 16 bases between them. This CDR3 contains 13 residues. The germline V gene encodes CDR1 KGHSH and CDR2 LQKENI. The CDR3 region is CASTRTDTNGYTF. Here the CDR3 DNA reads TGTGCCAGCACCCGGACAGATACAAATGGCTACACCTTC. Using reference TRBV18 and TRBJ1-2 for the parts outside the CDR3, the full variable domain is NAGVMQNPRHLVRRRGQEARLRCSPMKGHSHVYWYRQLPEEGLKFMVYLQKENIIDESGMPKERFSAEFPKEGPSILRIQQVVRGDSAAYFCASTRTDTNGYTFGSGTRLTVV.

As DNA, the CDR3 is TGTGCCAGCAGCCAGGGGGACATCTACAATGAGCAGTTCTTC. Translation gives CASSQGDIYNEQFF. The chain is built from TRBV7-9 and TRBJ2-1, with 7 nucleotides matching TRBD1. Germline V gives CDR1 SEHNR, CDR2 FQNEAQ (reference sequence). Trimming removed 5 bases from V and 3 bases from J; junction bases left unmatched: 4. The CDR3 loop spans 14 amino acids.

The chain combines TRBV9 with TRBJ2-2; TRBD2 agrees at 8 bases. The CDR3 is 16 residues long. Germline assignment: CDR1 SGDLS and CDR2 YYNGEE. The J segment lost 7 bases and the V segment lost 3 bases, leaving 11 bases of the junction unmatched. The CDR3 DNA is TGTGCCAGCAGCGGCGCGGGGGGACGAGTAGACGGGGAGCTGTTTTTT. Translation: CASSGAGGRVDGELFF.

V is TRBV7-6 and J is TRBJ1-1; D might be TRBD1 (5 bases). This CDR3 is built from 18 residues. In germline, CDR1 is SGHVS, CDR2 FNYEAQ. V lost 4 bases, J lost 3 bases, and 24 bases lay in between. The CDR3 bases are TGTGCCAGCAGCTCCCAACCCGGGACCCAAGGTTCGGACACTGAAGCTTTCTTT. Its translation is CASSSQPGTQGSDTEAFF. The full variable domain, rest sourced from reference TRBV7-6 and TRBJ1-1, is GAGVSQSPRYKVTKRGQDVALRCDPISGHVSLYWYRQALGQGPEFLTYFNYEAQQDKSGLPNDRFSAERPEGSISTLTIQRTEQRDSAMYRCASSSQPGTQGSDTEAFFGQGTRLTVV.

The rearrangement uses TRBV28 and TRBJ1-1; D is undetermined. CDR3 size: 13 residues. Germline V gene lookup returns CDR1 MDHEN and CDR2 SYDVKM. V was trimmed by 2 bases and J by 2 bases, leaving 6 bases between them. The CDR3 loop reads CASSLDGNTEAFF. DNA of the CDR3: TGTGCCAGCAGTTTAGACGGTAACACTGAAGCTTTCTTT. Full variable domain (remainder filled in from reference TRBV28 and TRBJ1-1): DVKVTQSSRYLVKRTGEKVFLECVQDMDHENMFWYRQDPGLGLRLIYFSYDVKMKEKGDIPEGYSVSREKKERFSLILESASTNQTSMYLCASSLDGNTEAFFGQGTRLTVV.

Only a few counts were recorded for this clone. The V gene is TRBV5-6, the J gene TRBJ1-6; TRBD1 agrees at 7 bases. Germline lookup yields CDR1 SGHDT and CDR2 YYEEEE. This CDR3 region has 13 residues. V trimming: 5 bases; J trimming: 10 bases; junction bases outside the gene matches: 6. The CDR3 spells CASRADRVSPLHF. In nucleotides, the CDR3 is TGTGCCAGCAGGGCAGACAGGGTCTCACCCCTCCACTTT.

The chain carries TRBV19 and TRBJ1-4; a weak D match, TRBD1 (5 bases). V was pared by 3 bases and J by 0 bases, with 11 bases between. CDR1 is LNHDA and CDR2 is SQIVND in the germline V gene (reference sequence). CDR3 length equals 16 residues. In DNA form, the CDR3 reads TGTGCCAGTAGTATCTCAACAGGCCCAACTAATGAAAAACTGTTTTTT. Its translation is CASSISTGPTNEKLFF. The full variable domain, with the rest looked up from reference TRBV19 and TRBJ1-4, is DGGITQSPKYLFRKEGQNVTLSCEQNLNHDAMYWYRQDPGQGLRLIYYSQIVNDFQKGDIAEGYSVSREKKESFPLTVTSAQKNPTAFYLCASSISTGPTNEKLFFGSGTQLSVL.

The chain carries TRBV19 and TRBJ2-3, with 7 nucleotides matching TRBD2. V lost 5 bases, J lost 6 bases, and 14 bases stayed unmatched. From germline, CDR1 is LNHDA and CDR2 SQIVND (reference sequence). The CDR3 loop spans 16 amino acids. Written as DNA, the CDR3 is TGTGCCAGTAGTCCCCAGCAACCCCGGGGAGGGGATACGCAGTATTTT. It translates to CASSPQQPRGGDTQYF.

The chain recombines TRBV19 with TRBJ1-2, with a tentative D call TRBD1 (6 bases). The CDR3 length is 14 residues. From germline, CDR1 is LNHDA and CDR2 SQIVND (reference sequence). Trimming took 7 bases from V and 4 from J, leaving 16 bases between them. The DNA of the CDR3 is TGTGCCAGTAACAAAAGAGGGGGTATCTATGGCTACACCTTC. Protein product: CASNKRGGIYGYTF.